A single sample gave rise to the 5 T cell receptor beta chains below, sequenced in a study of blood T cell repertoires in COVID-19. Method: immunoSEQ multiplex PCR; TCRdb's copy keeps in-frame clones and lacks some. The sample holds about 83,000 clones, roughly 80% seen once. Sequencing was carried out using peripheral blood. The origin of the receptors is a woman aged 80 or older with acute or convalescent COVID-19.

The chain has TRBV2 and TRBJ1-5, with TRBD1 identical over 8 bases. The V and J ends lost 4 bases and 6 bases, in that order; junction bases with no gene match: 8. This CDR3 is 15 amino acids long. Germline-derived CDR1 and CDR2 are SNHLY and FYNNEI. CDR3 sequence reads: CASSGGQGISQPQHF. CDR3 sequence (DNA): TGTGCCAGCAGTGGTGGACAGGGTATTTCTCAGCCCCAGCATTTT.

The rearrangement links TRBV6-5 to TRBJ2-2, with 9 bases aligning to TRBD1. The CDR3 consists of 15 residues. The germline gives CDR1 MNHEY, CDR2 SVGAGI. The J segment lost 5 bases and the V segment lost 6 bases, leaving 7 bases of the junction unmatched. The CDR3 nucleotides read TGTGCCAGCAGGCTAGGACAGGGGCGTACCGGGGAGCTGTTTTTT. Residues: CASRLGQGRTGELFF.

The chain combines TRBV5-5 with TRBJ1-1, with 8 bases that match TRBD1. V lost 2 bases to trimming and J lost 8 bases; unmatched junction nucleotides: 8. This CDR3 has 14 amino acids. Germline CDR1 is SGHKS and CDR2 is YYEKEE (reference sequence). CDR3 nucleotide sequence: TGTGCCAGCAGCTTAGGACAGGGTGGAGGAGAAGCTTTCTTT. Encoded protein: CASSLGQGGGEAFF. The full variable domain, with the rest looked up from reference TRBV5-5 and TRBJ1-1, is DAGVTQSPTHLIKTRGQQVTLRCSPISGHKSVSWYQQVLGQGPQFIFQYYEKEERGRGNFPDRFSARQFPNYSSELNVNALLLGDSALYLCASSLGQGGGEAFFGQGTRLTVV.

The V gene is TRBV6-2 or TRBV6-3, the J gene TRBJ1-2, with D possibly matching TRBD1 (6 bases). Trimming pared 2 bases from V and 8 bases from J, leaving 15 bases between. The V gene's germline CDR1 is MNHEY and CDR2 SVGEGT. This CDR3 is 14 amino acids long. CDR3 coding DNA: TGTGCCAGCAGTTACGGGCAGGGGCTTATCGGCTACACCTTC. Translated, it gives CASSYGQGLIGYTF.

V is TRBV19 and J is TRBJ1-1; D is uncertain. This CDR3 region has 13 residues. V was trimmed by 7 bases and J by 0 bases, leaving 9 bases between them. The germline CDR1 and CDR2 sequences are LNHDA and SQIVND (reference sequence). This chain's CDR3 is CASMETLNTEAFF. The CDR3 DNA follows: TGTGCCAGTATGGAGACCTTGAACACTGAAGCTTTCTTT.